The 12 T cell receptor beta chains listed next were all sequenced from one sample in a study of response to subunit inactivated influenza vaccine. TCRdb reanalysed the RT-PCR reads using MiXCR and keeps one entry per CDR3 protein. The table includes about 650,000 distinct CDR3 sequences, roughly 14% detected once. The sample consisted of PBMCs from blood, taken approximately 12 days after vaccination. The source is a man aged 45 to 65 who received an inactivated influenza vaccine.

This clonotype was seen a few times. Here the CDR3 DNA reads TGTGCCAGCAGTTACTCCGCCAATCAGCCCCAGCATTTT. It codes for CASSYSANQPQHF. The rearrangement uses TRBV6-5 and TRBJ1-5, with no clear D. V lost 0 bases, J lost 3 bases, and 3 bases lay in between. Germline V gene data show CDR1 as MNHEY and CDR2 as SVGAGI. The length of the CDR3 is 13 residues.

This chain links TRBV3-1 with TRBJ2-5, with D hard to call. The CDR3 spans 14 residues. CDR1 LGHDT and CDR2 YNNKEL come from the germline V gene (reference sequence). V was cut by 2 bases and J by 2 bases, with 9 bases left in between. The CDR3 loop is CASSQSVVQETQYF. DNA for the CDR3: TGTGCCAGCAGCCAATCGGTGGTACAAGAGACCCAGTACTTC.

The rearrangement links TRBV5-1 to TRBJ2-1, with TRBD2 as a possible D gene (5 bases). V was trimmed by 0 bases and J by 3 bases, leaving 10 bases between them. CDR3 length: 15 residues. The germline V gene has CDR1 SGHRS and CDR2 YFSETQ. The DNA of the CDR3 is TGCGCCAGCAGCTTGGGGGGAGCCAACTACAATGAGCAGTTCTTC. Translated, it gives CASSLGGANYNEQFF.

The V gene is TRBV5-1, the J gene TRBJ2-1; D is uncertain. V was pared by 4 bases and J by 0 bases, with 5 bases between. The CDR3 totals 13 residues. Per germline, CDR1 SGHRS and CDR2 YFSETQ. The CDR3 bases are TGCGCCAGCAGCATCCGCTCCTACAATGAGCAGTTCTTC. This translates into CASSIRSYNEQFF.

The gene calls are TRBV4-2 and TRBJ2-5, with TRBD1 matching over 9 bases. The junction had 3 bases not matched to a gene; V was cut back by 3 bases and J by 4 bases. The CDR3 spans 14 residues. Germline assignment: CDR1 LGHNA and CDR2 YNFKEQ. CDR3 amino acids: CASSHGTGRETQYF. For the CDR3, the DNA is TGTGCCAGCAGCCACGGGACAGGGAGAGAGACCCAGTACTTC.

This clonotype has more than one count but fewer than ten. V is TRBV6-2 or TRBV6-3 and J is TRBJ2-2; D gene ambiguous. The CDR3 has 15 amino acids. Germline assignment: CDR1 MNHEY and CDR2 SVGEGT. V was trimmed by 0 bases and J by 3 bases, leaving 8 bases between them. The CDR3 protein is CASSYSREYTGELFF. The CDR3 coding sequence is TGTGCCAGCAGTTACTCGAGAGAGTACACCGGGGAGCTGTTTTTT.

This clonotype came up many times. The chain is built from TRBV15 and TRBJ2-5; 9 bases are shared with TRBD1. V shed 0 bases and J 8 bases; nucleotides not matched to a gene: 7. The V gene's germline CDR1 is LNHNV and CDR2 YYDKDF (reference sequence). The CDR3 loop spans 15 amino acids. CDR3 region: CATSREGTGLSTQYF. The CDR3 DNA sequence: TGTGCCACCAGCAGAGAAGGGACAGGGTTATCCACCCAGTACTTC.

This clonotype was seen only once. This rearrangement joins TRBV27 to TRBJ2-3; D not certain. Trimming left V 3 bases short and J 4 bases short, with 8 bases between. Looked up from germline, CDR1 is MNHEY and CDR2 is SMNVEV (reference sequence). This CDR3 comprises 13 residues. CDR3 sequence reads: CASSFMKSDTQYF. The CDR3 DNA reads TGTGCCAGCAGTTTTATGAAGTCAGATACGCAGTATTTT.

The V gene is TRBV29-1, the J gene TRBJ2-7; D is possibly TRBD1 (6 bases). Trimming shortened V by 7 bases and J by 4 bases, and 14 bases separated the two germline ends. Germline CDR1 and CDR2: SQVTM and ANQGSEA. The CDR3 has 12 residues. Here the CDR3 DNA reads TGCAGCGCCGGACAGTGGGGGTACGAGCAGTACTTC. Translated, it gives CSAGQWGYEQYF.

This clonotype has just a few counts. This chain connects TRBV7-9 to TRBJ2-7, with D unresolved. Trimming cost V 2 bases and J 7 bases, with 12 bases left between them. CDR1 and CDR2 (germline): SEHNR, FQNEAQ (reference sequence). The CDR3 has 13 residues. The CDR3 DNA follows: TGTGCCAGCAGCTTACAAAGTCCCCGAGAGCAGTACTTC. Protein sequence: CASSLQSPREQYF.

This clonotype was seen more than once but under ten times. This chain connects TRBV7-9 to TRBJ2-7, with 8 bases matching TRBD2. The V and J ends lost 4 bases and 2 bases, in that order; junction bases with no gene match: 10. The CDR3 sequence is 16 residues long. The germline CDR1 and CDR2 sequences are SEHNR and FQNEAQ (reference sequence). The CDR3 reads CASSSHRTSLPYEQYF. CDR3 nucleotides: TGTGCCAGCAGCTCCCATCGGACTAGCCTTCCCTACGAGCAGTACTTC.

This clonotype was detected only a few times. V gene TRBV12-3 or TRBV12-4 combines with J gene TRBJ2-1, with D maybe TRBD2 (6 bases). V lost 4 bases and J lost 4, with 17 bases in between. The CDR3 has 16 residues. CDR3 DNA sequence: TGTGCCAGCAGTTCTTTCGAGGAGGGCCCGTACAATGAGCAGTTCTTC. Translation: CASSSFEEGPYNEQFF.